Listed here are 5 T cell receptor beta chains from one sample, sequenced in a study of cytomegalovirus exposure and HLA in healthy donors. PCR used 60 Vbeta primers and 13 Jbeta primers. Method: immunoSEQ multiplex PCR; TCRdb's copy keeps in-frame clones and lacks some. The table includes roughly 120,000 clones, over 75% detected once. Sequencing was carried out using PBMCs. The source is a human donor in good health.

The rearrangement joins TRBV7-2 to TRBJ1-3; perhaps TRBD1 as D (6 bases). The V and J ends lost 6 bases and 2 bases respectively, with 11 bases between them. Per germline, CDR1 SGHTA and CDR2 FQGNSA. The CDR3 consists of 14 residues. The CDR3 here is CASRQGAAGNTIYF. The DNA for the CDR3 is TGTGCCAGCAGACAGGGCGCTGCTGGAAACACCATATATTTT.

The chain has TRBV27 and TRBJ1-1; D is unresolved. The CDR3 consists of 13 residues. Per the germline V gene, CDR1 is MNHEY and CDR2 is SMNVEV (reference sequence). Trimming removed 2 bases from V and 1 base from J, with 5 bases in between. CDR3 protein: CASSLARNTEAFF. CDR3 sequence (DNA): TGTGCCAGCAGTTTAGCGAGGAACACTGAAGCTTTCTTT.

The chain recombines TRBV11-3 with TRBJ2-7; tentatively, D is TRBD1 (6 bases). CDR1 is SGHNT and CDR2 is YENEEA in the germline V gene. CDR3 length: 12 residues. V was shortened by 5 bases and J by 10 bases, with 15 bases between the two germline ends. CDR3 loop: CASSPPDSVQYF. The CDR3 nucleotides are TGTGCCAGCAGCCCGCCGGACAGTGTCCAGTACTTC. Drawing the rest from reference TRBV11-3 and TRBJ2-7, the complete variable domain is EAGVVQSPRYKIIEKKQPVAFWCNPISGHNTLYWYLQNLGQGPELLIRYENEEAVDDSQLPKDRFSAERLKGVDSTLKIQPAELGDSAVYLCASSPPDSVQYFGPGTRLTVT.

V gene TRBV6-1 combines with J gene TRBJ2-7; TRBD1 matches at 8 bases. The length of the CDR3 is 15 residues. With V trimmed by 2 bases and J by 5 bases, 8 bases remained unmatched. The V gene's germline CDR1 is MNHNS and CDR2 SASEGT. The DNA of the CDR3 is TGTGCCAGCAGTGAATATTGGACAGGGAGCAACGAGCAGTACTTC. This gives the protein CASSEYWTGSNEQYF.

The rearrangement uses TRBV25-1 and TRBJ2-2; 12 bases fit TRBD1. The V gene's germline CDR1 is MGHDK and CDR2 SYGVNS. Trimming took 4 bases from V and 6 from J; bases not matched to a gene: 9. The CDR3 runs to 17 residues. The CDR3 DNA is TGTGCCAGCAGTGTCTACTACGGGACAGGGGGCCCCGGGGAGCTGTTTTTT. It is translated as CASSVYYGTGGPGELFF.